This TCR beta chain was found in a study of blood T cell repertoires in COVID-19. The overall study: Samples of COVID-19 (acute and convalescent) were obtained from the United States, Italy and Spain. PBMCs, B-cell-depleted T cells, or T cells provided the cDNA or gDNA that made up the material.

As originally analysed: Amplification with reference gene primers provided the estimates of nucleated cell counts. Generated by immunoSEQ multiplex PCR, the TCRdb table keeps only in-frame clones and is missing some. Clone size and the V and J calls come from that table; the DNA yielded D and trimming. The sample consists of 120,000 or so clones, around 88% of them appearing once. V dropped 4 bases and J dropped 7 bases, with 11 bases sitting between them. The CDR3 has 14 residues. The germline gives CDR1 LNHDA, CDR2 SQIVND (reference sequence). The sample was peripheral blood. The origin of this receptor is a man older than 75 with active or convalescent COVID-19. This chain connects TRBV19 to TRBJ1-6; possibly TRBD1 for D (6 bases). CDR3 amino acids: CASSNRELNSPLHF. The CDR3 nucleotides are TGTGCCAGTAGTAACAGGGAATTGAATTCACCCCTCCACTTT.